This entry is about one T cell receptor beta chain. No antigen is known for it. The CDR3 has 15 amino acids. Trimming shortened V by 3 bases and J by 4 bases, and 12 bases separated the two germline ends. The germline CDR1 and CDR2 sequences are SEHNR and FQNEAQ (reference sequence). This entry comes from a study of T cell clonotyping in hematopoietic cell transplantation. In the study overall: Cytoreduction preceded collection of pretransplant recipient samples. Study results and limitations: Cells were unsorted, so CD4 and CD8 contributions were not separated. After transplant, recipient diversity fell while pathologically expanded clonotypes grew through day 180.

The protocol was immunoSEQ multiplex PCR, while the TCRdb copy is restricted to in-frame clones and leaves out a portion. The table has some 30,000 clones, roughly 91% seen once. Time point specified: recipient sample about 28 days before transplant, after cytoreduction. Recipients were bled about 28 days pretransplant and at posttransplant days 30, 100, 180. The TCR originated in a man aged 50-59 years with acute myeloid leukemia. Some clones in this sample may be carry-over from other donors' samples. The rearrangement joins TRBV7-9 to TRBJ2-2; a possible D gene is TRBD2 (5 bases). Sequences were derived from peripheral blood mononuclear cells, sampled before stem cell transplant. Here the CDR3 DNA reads TGTGCCAGCAGCTTCCTAGAGGGTGGCACCGGGGAGCTGTTTTTT. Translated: CASSFLEGGTGELFF.